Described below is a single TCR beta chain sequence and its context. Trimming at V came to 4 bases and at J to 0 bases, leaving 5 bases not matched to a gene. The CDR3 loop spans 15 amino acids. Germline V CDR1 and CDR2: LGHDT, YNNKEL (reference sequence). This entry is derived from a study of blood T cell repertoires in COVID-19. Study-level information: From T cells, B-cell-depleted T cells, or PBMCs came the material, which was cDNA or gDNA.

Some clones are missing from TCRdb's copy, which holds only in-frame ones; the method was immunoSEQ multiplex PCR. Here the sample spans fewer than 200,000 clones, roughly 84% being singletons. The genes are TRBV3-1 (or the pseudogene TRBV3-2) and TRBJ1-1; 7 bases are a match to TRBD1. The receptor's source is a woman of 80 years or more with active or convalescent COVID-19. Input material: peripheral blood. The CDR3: CASSLSRGLNTEAFF. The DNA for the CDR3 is TGTGCCAGCAGCCTCAGTAGGGGGCTGAACACTGAAGCTTTCTTT.